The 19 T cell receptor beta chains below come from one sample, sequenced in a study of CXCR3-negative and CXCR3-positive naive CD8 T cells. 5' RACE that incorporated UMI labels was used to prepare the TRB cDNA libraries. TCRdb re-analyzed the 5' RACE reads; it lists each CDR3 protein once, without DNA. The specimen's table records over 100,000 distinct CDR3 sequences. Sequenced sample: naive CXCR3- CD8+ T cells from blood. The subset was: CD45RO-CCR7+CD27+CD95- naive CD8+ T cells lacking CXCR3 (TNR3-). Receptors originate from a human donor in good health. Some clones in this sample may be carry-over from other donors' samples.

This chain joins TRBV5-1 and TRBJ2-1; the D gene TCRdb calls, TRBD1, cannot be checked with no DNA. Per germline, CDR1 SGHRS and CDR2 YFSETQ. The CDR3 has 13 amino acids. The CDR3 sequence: CASSFTGYNEQFF.

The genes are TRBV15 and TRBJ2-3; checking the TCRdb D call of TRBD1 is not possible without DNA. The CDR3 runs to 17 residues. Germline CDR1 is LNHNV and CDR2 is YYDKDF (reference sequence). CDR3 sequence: CATSRDPGTGITDTQYF.

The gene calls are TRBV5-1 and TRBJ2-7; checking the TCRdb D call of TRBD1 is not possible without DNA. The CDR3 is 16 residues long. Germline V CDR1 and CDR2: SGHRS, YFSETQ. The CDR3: CASSLYPGQRAYEQYF.

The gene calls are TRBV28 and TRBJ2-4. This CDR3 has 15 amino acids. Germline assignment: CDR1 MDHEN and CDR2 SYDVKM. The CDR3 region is CASSQFQTAKNIQYF.

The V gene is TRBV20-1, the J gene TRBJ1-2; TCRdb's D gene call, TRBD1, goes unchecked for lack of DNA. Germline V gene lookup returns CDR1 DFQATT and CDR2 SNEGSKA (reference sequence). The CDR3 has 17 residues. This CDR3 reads CSARPTAFVHLDYGYTF.

This chain's CDR3 is CASVGMEGYEQYF. The chain joins TRBV28 to TRBJ2-7. Germline CDR1 and CDR2: MDHEN and SYDVKM. The CDR3 sequence is 13 residues long.

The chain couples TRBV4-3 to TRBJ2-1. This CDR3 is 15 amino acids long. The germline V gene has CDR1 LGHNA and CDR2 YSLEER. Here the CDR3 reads CASSQNGNRYNEQFF.

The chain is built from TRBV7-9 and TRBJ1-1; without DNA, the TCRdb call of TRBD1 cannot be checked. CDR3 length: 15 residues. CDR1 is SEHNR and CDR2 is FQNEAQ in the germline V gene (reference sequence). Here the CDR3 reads CASSSTLPGSAEAFF.

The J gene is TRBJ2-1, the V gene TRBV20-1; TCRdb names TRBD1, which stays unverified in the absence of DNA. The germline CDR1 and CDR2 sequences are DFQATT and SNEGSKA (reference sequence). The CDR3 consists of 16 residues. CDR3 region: CSASNRTGDWFEEQFF.

CDR3 in amino acids: CASSKDYEQYF. V usage is TRBV27 and J usage is TRBJ2-7. CDR1 is MNHEY, CDR2 SMNVEV, per germline (reference sequence). The length of the CDR3 is 11 residues.

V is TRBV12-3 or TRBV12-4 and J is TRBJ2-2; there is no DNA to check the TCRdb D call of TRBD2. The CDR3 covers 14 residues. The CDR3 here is CASRSGSLAGELFF.

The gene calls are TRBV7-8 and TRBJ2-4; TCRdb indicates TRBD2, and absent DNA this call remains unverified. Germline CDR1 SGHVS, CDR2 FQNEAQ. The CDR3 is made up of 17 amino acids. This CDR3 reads CASSLSERAGAKNIQYF.

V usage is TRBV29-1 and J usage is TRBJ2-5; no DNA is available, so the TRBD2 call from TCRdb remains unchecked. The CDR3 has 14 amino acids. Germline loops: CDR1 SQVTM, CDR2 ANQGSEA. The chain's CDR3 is CSVELAGEQETQYF. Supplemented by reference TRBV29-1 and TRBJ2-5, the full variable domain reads SAVISQKPSRDICQRGTSLTIQCQVDSQVTMMFWYRQQPGQSLTLIATANQGSEATYESGFVIDKFPISRPNLTFSTLTVSNMSPEDSSIYLCSVELAGEQETQYFGPGTRLLVL.

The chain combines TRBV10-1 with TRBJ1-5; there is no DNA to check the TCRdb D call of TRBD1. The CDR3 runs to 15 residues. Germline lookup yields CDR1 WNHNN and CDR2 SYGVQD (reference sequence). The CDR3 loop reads CASRGRGFTNQPQHF.

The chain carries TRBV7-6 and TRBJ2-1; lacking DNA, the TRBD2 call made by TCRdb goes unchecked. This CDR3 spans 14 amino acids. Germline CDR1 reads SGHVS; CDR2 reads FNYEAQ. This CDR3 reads CASQVSGGEDEQFF.

The CDR3 protein is CASSFSLIQPQHF. The chain couples TRBV12-3 or TRBV12-4 to TRBJ1-5. The CDR3 is made up of 13 amino acids.

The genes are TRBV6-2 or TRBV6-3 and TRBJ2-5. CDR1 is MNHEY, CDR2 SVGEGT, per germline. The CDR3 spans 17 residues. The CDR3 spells CASSYSRRGVSQETQYF.

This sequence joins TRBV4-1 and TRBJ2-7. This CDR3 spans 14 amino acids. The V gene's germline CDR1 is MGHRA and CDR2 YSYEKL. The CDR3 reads CASSQDWEAYEQYF.

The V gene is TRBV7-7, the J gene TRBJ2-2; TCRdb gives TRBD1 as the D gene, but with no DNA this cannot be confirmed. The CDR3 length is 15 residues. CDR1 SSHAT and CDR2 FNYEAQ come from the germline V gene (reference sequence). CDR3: CASSLGTSYTGELFF.